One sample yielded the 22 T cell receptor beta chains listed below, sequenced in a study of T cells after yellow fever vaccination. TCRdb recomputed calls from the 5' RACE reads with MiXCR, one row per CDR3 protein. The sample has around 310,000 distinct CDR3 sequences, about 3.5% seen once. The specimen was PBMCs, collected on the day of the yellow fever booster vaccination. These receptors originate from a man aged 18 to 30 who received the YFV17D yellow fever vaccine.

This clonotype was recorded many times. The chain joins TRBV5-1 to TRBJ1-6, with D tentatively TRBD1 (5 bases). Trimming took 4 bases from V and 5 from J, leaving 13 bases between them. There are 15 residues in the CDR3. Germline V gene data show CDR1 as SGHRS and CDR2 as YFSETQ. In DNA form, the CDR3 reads TGCGCCAGCAGCGAAACCGGGACTAATAATTCACCCCTCCACTTT. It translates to CASSETGTNNSPLHF.

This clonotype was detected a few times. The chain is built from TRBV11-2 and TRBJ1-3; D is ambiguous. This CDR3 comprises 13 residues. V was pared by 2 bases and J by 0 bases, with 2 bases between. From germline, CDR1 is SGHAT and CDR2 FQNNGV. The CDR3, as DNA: TGTGCCAGCAGCTTAAACTCTGGAAACACCATATATTTT. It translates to CASSLNSGNTIYF.

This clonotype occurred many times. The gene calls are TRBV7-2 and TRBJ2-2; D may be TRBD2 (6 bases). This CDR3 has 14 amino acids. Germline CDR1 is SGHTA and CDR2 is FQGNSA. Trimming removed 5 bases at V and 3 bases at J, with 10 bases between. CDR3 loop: CASSNRRDTGELFF. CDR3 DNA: TGTGCCAGCAGCAATCGGAGGGACACCGGGGAGCTGTTTTTT.

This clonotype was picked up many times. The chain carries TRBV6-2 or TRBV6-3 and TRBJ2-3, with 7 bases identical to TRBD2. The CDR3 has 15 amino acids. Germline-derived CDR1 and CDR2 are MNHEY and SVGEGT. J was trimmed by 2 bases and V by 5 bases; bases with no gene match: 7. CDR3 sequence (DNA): TGTGCCAGCAGTCCTGCGGGGGACTACACAGATACGCAGTATTTT. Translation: CASSPAGDYTDTQYF.

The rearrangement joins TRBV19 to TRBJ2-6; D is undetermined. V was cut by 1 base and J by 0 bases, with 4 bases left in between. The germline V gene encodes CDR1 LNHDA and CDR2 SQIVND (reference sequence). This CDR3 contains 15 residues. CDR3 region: CASSIGSSGANVLTF. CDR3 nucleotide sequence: TGTGCCAGTAGTATAGGTAGCTCTGGGGCCAACGTCCTGACTTTC.

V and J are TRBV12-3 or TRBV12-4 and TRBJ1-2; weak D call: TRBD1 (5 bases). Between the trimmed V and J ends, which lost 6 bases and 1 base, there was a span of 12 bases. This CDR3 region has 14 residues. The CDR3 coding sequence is TGTGCCAGCAGAGGGGACGGTAGTAACTATGGCTACACCTTC. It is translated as CASRGDGSNYGYTF.

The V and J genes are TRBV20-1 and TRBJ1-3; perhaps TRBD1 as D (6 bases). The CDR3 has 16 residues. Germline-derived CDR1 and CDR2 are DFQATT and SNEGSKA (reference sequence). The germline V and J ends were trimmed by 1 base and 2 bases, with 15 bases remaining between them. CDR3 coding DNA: TGCAGTGCTAGAGTTGGAGGGGGAATAACTGGAAACACCATATATTTT. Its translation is CSARVGGGITGNTIYF.

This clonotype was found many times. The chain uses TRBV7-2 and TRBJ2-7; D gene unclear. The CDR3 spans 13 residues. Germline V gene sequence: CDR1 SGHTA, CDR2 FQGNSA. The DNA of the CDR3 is TGTGCAAGCAGCTTAAACTCCTCCTACGAGCAGTACGTC. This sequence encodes CASSLNSSYEQYV.

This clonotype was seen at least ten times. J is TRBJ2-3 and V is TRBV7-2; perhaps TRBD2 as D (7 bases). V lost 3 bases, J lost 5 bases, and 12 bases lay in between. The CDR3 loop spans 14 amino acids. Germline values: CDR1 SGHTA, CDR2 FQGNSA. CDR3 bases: TGTGCCAGCAGCTTGGGAGGGGGGGGAGATACGCAGTATTTT. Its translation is CASSLGGGGDTQYF. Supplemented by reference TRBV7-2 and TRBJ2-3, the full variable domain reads GAGVSQSPSNKVTEKGKDVELRCDPISGHTALYWYRQSLGQGLEFLIYFQGNSAPDKSGLPSDRFSAERTGGSVSTLTIQRTQQEDSAVYLCASSLGGGGDTQYFGPGTRLTVL.

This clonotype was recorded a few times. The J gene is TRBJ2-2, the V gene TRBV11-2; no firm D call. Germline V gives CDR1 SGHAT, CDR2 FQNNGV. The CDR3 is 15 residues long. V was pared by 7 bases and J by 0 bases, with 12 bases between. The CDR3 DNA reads TGTGCCAGCACCCATGTTCAGCCGAACACCGGGGAGCTGTTTTTT. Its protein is CASTHVQPNTGELFF. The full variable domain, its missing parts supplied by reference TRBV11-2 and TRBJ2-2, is EAGVAQSPRYKIIEKRQSVAFWCNPISGHATLYWYQQILGQGPKLLIQFQNNGVVDDSQLPKDRFSAERLKGVDSTLKIQPAKLEDSAVYLCASTHVQPNTGELFFGEGSRLTVL.

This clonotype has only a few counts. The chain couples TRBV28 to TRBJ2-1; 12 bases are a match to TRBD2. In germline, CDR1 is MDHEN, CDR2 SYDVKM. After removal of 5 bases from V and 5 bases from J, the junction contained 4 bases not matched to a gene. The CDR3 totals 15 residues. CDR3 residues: CASSGRTSGDNEQFF. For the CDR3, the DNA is TGTGCCAGCAGTGGTAGGACTAGCGGGGACAATGAGCAGTTCTTC.

The CDR3 coding sequence is TGTGCCAGCAGCCGGGACACATACTCCTATAATTCACCCCTCCACTTT. It yields the protein CASSRDTYSYNSPLHF. This chain links TRBV11-2 with TRBJ1-6, with D tentatively TRBD1 (6 bases). The germline V gene encodes CDR1 SGHAT and CDR2 FQNNGV. This CDR3 contains 16 residues. The germline V and J ends were trimmed by 5 bases and 0 bases, with 11 bases remaining between them. Complete variable domain (other parts from reference TRBV11-2 and TRBJ1-6): EAGVAQSPRYKIIEKRQSVAFWCNPISGHATLYWYQQILGQGPKLLIQFQNNGVVDDSQLPKDRFSAERLKGVDSTLKIQPAKLEDSAVYLCASSRDTYSYNSPLHFGNGTRLTVT.

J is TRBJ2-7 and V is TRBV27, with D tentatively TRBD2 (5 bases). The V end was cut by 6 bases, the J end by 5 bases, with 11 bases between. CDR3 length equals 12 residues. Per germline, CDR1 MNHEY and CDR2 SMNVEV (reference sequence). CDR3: CASRRGFHEQYF. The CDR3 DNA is TGTGCCAGCAGACGAGGGTTCCACGAGCAGTACTTC.

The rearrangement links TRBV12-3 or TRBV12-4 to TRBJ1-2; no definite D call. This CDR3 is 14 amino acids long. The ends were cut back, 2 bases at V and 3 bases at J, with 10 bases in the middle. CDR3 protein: CASSLYRADYGYTF. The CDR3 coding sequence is TGTGCCAGCAGTTTATATAGGGCAGACTATGGCTACACCTTC.

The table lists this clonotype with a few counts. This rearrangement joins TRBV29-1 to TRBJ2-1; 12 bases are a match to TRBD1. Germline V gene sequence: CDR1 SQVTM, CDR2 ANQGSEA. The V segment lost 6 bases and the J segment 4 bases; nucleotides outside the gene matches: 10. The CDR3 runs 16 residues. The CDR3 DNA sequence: TGCAGCGTAGGTCCGGGACAGGGGGCGGGATACAATGAGCAGTTCTTC. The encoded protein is CSVGPGQGAGYNEQFF.

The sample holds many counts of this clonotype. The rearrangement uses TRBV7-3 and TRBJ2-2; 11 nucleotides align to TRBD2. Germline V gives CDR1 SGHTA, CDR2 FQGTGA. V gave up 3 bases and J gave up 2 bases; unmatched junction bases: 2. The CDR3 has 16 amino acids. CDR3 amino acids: CASSFGLAGNTGELFF. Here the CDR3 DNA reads TGTGCCAGCAGCTTCGGACTAGCGGGCAACACCGGGGAGCTGTTTTTT. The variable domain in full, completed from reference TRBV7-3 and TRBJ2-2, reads GAGVSQTPSNKVTEKGKYVELRCDPISGHTALYWYRQSLGQGPEFLIYFQGTGAADDSGLPNDRFFAVRPEGSVSTLKIQRTERGDSAVYLCASSFGLAGNTGELFFGEGSRLTVL.

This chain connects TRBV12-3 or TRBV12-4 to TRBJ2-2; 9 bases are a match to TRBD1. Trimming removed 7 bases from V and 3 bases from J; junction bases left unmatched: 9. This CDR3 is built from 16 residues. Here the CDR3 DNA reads TGTGCCAGCATATTGGACAGGGGAGGCGACACCGGGGAGCTGTTTTTT. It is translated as CASILDRGGDTGELFF.

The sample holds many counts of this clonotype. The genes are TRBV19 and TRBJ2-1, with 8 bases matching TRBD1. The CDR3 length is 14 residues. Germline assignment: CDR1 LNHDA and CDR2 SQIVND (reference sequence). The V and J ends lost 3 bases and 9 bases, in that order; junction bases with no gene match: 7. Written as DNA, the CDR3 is TGTGCCAGTAGTATGAGGACAGGGTCAGGTGAGCAGTTCTTC. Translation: CASSMRTGSGEQFF.

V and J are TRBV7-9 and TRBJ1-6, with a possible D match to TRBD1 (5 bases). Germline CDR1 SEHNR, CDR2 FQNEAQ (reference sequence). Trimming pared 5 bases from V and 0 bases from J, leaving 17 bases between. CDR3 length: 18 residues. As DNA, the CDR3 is TGTGCCAGCAGCCCCGGGACTAGCCGTAGCTCCTATAATTCACCCCTCCACTTT. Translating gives CASSPGTSRSSYNSPLHF.

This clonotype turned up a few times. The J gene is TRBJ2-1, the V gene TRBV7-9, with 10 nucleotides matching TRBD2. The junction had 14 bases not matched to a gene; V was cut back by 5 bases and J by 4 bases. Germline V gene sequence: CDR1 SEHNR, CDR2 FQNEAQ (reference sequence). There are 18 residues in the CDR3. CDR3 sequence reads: CASSHQMALAGAYNEQFF. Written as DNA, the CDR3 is TGTGCCAGCAGCCACCAGATGGCCCTAGCGGGGGCTTACAATGAGCAGTTCTTC.

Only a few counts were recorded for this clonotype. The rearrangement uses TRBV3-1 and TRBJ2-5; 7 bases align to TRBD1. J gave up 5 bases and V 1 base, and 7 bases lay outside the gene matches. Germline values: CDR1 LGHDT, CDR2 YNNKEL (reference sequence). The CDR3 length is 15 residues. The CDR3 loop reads CASSQGQGLGETQYF. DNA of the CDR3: TGTGCCAGCAGCCAAGGACAGGGCCTGGGGGAGACCCAGTACTTC.

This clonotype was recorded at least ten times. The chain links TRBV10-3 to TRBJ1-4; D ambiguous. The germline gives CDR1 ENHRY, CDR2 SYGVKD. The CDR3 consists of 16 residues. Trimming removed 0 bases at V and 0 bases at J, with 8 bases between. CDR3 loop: CAISESRRATNEKLFF. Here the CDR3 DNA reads TGTGCCATCAGTGAGTCGCGGAGAGCAACTAATGAAAAACTGTTTTTT.